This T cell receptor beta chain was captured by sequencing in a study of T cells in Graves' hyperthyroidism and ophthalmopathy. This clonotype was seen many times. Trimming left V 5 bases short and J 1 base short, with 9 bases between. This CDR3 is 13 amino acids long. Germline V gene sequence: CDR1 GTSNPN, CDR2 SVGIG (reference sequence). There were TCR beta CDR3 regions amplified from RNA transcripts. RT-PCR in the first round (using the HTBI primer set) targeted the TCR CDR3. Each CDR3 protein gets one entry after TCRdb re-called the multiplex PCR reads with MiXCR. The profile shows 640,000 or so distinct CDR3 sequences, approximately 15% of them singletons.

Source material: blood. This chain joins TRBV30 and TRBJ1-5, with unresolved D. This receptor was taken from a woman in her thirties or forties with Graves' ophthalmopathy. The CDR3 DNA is TGTGCCTGGGGCCCAGAGAGCAATCAGCCCCAGCATTTT. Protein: CAWGPESNQPQHF.